This TCR beta chain derives from a study of OX40 agonist ivuxolimab in advanced cancers. Study-wide findings and caveats: Among patients with partial responses at 0.1-3.0 mg/kg, clonal expansion was among the lowest. Low levels of normalized T-cell clonal expansion also appeared in some nonresponders.

Patients with a history of autoimmune disease or on systemic immunosuppression were excluded. Germline-derived CDR1 and CDR2 are MNHEY and SMNVEV (reference sequence). This CDR3 comprises 14 residues. V shed 4 bases, J shed 9 bases, and the junction held 7 bases outside the gene matches. As for this clone: Its antigen is unknown.

Here immunoSEQ multiplex PCR was the method, and the copy in TCRdb shows in-frame clones only, minus some. The sample has more than 55,000 clones; 85% to 90% are singletons. This TCR derives from an adult with an advanced solid tumor such as melanoma, head and neck, liver or kidney cancer. The rearrangement uses TRBV27 and TRBJ1-3; 9 bases map to TRBD1. This specimen consisted of CD4+ or CD8+ T cells sorted from blood, obtained in a trial of the OX40 agonist ivuxolimab. CDR3 sequence (DNA): TGTGCCAGCAGTTCCGCGGACAGGGGAGGCACCATATATTTT. Amino acids: CASSSADRGGTIYF.